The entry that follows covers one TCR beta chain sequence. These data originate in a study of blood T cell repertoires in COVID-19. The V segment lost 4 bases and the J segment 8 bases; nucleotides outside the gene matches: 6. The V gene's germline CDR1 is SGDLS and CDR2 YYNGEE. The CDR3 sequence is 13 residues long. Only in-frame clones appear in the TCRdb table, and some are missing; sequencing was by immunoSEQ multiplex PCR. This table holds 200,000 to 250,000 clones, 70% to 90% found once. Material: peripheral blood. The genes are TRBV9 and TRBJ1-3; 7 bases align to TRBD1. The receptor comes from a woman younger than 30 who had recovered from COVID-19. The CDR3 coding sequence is TGTGCCAGCAGCTTCAGGGGGGAAGACACCATATATTTT. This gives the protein CASSFRGEDTIYF.